Shown below are 19 T cell receptor beta chains from a single sample sequenced in a study of blood T cell repertoires in COVID-19. The table came from immunoSEQ multiplex PCR; TCRdb's copy has only in-frame clones and leaves some out. The sample lists 150,000 to 200,000 clones; around 91% were seen once. Sequencing input: PBMCs or T cells enriched from blood (not recorded which). Source of these receptors: a woman aged 18-30 years who had recovered from COVID-19.

The rearrangement joins TRBV27 to TRBJ2-3; possible D gene TRBD1, 6 bases. From germline, CDR1 is MNHEY and CDR2 SMNVEV (reference sequence). This CDR3 comprises 16 residues. Trimming removed 4 bases from V and 6 bases from J, with 20 bases in between. The CDR3 protein is CASSSTVNRVVDTQYF. The CDR3 nucleotides read TGTGCCAGCAGTTCGACCGTTAACAGGGTGGTTGATACGCAGTATTTT.

This chain links TRBV6-1 with TRBJ1-3; no definite D call. CDR1 is MNHNS and CDR2 is SASEGT in the germline V gene. V was cut by 1 base and J by 0 bases, with 7 bases left in between. This CDR3 region has 15 residues. In DNA form, the CDR3 reads TGTGCCAGCAGTGAAGGTCACATCTCTGGAAACACCATATATTTT. Translated: CASSEGHISGNTIYF.

The rearrangement uses TRBV6-6 and TRBJ2-1; TRBD1 matches at 9 bases. The CDR3 is made up of 16 amino acids. The germline V gene has CDR1 MNHNY and CDR2 SVGAGI (reference sequence). V was pared by 2 bases and J by 8 bases, with 10 bases of the junction left unmatched. The CDR3 reads CASSYPTGTGSDEQFF. For the CDR3, the DNA is TGTGCCAGCAGTTACCCTACCGGGACAGGGTCCGATGAGCAGTTCTTC.

V gene TRBV28 combines with J gene TRBJ2-5; the match to TRBD2 covers 15 bases. The CDR3 totals 16 residues. V lost 6 bases to trimming and J lost 6 bases; unmatched junction nucleotides: 8. Per germline, CDR1 MDHEN and CDR2 SYDVKM. The CDR3 here is CASSPPGTSGRKTQYF. CDR3 DNA: TGTGCCAGCAGCCCCCCCGGGACTAGCGGGAGGAAGACCCAGTACTTC.

The rearrangement joins TRBV6-1 to TRBJ2-7; D might be TRBD1 (5 bases). This CDR3 spans 14 amino acids. Trimming shortened V by 2 bases and J by 2 bases, and 10 bases separated the two germline ends. Germline loops: CDR1 MNHNS, CDR2 SASEGT. The CDR3 loop reads CASSEQGGTYEQYF. CDR3 nucleotides: TGTGCCAGCAGTGAACAGGGTGGGACCTACGAGCAGTACTTC.

This CDR3 reads CASRKKAEQETQYF. For the CDR3, the DNA is TGTGCCAGCAGGAAAAAAGCGGAACAGGAGACCCAGTACTTC. The rearrangement joins TRBV21-1 to TRBJ2-5; the table assigns TRBD2, which was not confirmed against the DNA. TRBV21-1 is flagged as a pseudogene. This CDR3 is built from 14 residues.

The chain links TRBV7-9 to TRBJ2-2; D is unresolved. The CDR3 length is 14 residues. Trimming cost V 3 bases and J 6 bases, with 11 bases left between them. CDR1 SEHNR and CDR2 FQNEAQ come from the germline V gene (reference sequence). CDR3 DNA sequence: TGTGCCAGCAGCTTTTCACTGGTCCCCGGGGAGCTGTTTTTT. Its translation is CASSFSLVPGELFF.

The CDR3 here is CASSEMRHYHEQYF. CDR3 in DNA: TGTGCCAGCAGTGAAATGAGACATTACCACGAGCAGTACTTC. The chain has TRBV2 and TRBJ2-7; D unresolved. V lost 2 bases and J 5 bases, leaving 13 bases between the germline ends. The germline V gene has CDR1 SNHLY and CDR2 FYNNEI. The CDR3 has 14 residues.

This chain connects TRBV10-2 to TRBJ2-7; 8 nucleotides match TRBD1. The CDR3 sequence is 15 residues long. Germline V gene sequence: CDR1 WSHSY, CDR2 SAAADI. The trim removed 4 bases at V and 6 bases at J, leaving 11 bases unmatched. The CDR3 reads CASSGGQGAPSEQYF. DNA of the CDR3: TGCGCCAGCAGTGGCGGACAGGGAGCACCCTCCGAGCAGTACTTC.

This clone appeared a few times. The chain links TRBV7-9 to TRBJ2-7, with D uncertain. V lost 5 bases and J 6 bases, leaving 20 bases between the germline ends. CDR1 and CDR2 (germline): SEHNR, FQNEAQ (reference sequence). This CDR3 has 15 residues. CDR3 amino acids: CASSPGLVRSSEQYF. The CDR3 DNA sequence: TGTGCCAGCAGCCCAGGTCTTGTTAGAAGTAGCGAGCAGTACTTC.

The rearrangement uses TRBV5-8 and TRBJ2-6; maybe TRBD1 (5 bases). V shed 2 bases and J shed 0 bases, with 12 bases lying between them. Germline CDR1 reads SGHTS; CDR2 reads YDEGEE. This CDR3 region has 17 residues. The chain's CDR3 is CASSFRQLSSGANVLTF. The CDR3 bases are TGTGCCAGCAGCTTTAGACAGTTGAGCTCTGGGGCCAACGTCCTGACTTTC.

This chain connects TRBV30 to TRBJ2-1; TRBD2 matches at 9 bases. Germline V gene sequence: CDR1 GTSNPN, CDR2 SVGIG (reference sequence). V shed 0 bases, J shed 6 bases, and the junction held 6 bases outside the gene matches. This CDR3 spans 15 amino acids. CDR3 bases: TGTGCCTGGAGTGTAGGGCTAGCGGGACGCAATGAGCAGTTCTTC. Its protein is CAWSVGLAGRNEQFF.

V gene TRBV7-9 combines with J gene TRBJ1-2; 7 nucleotides line up with TRBD1. The V gene end was trimmed by 2 bases and the J gene end by 4 bases; junction bases not matched to a gene: 4. The germline V gene has CDR1 SEHNR and CDR2 FQNEAQ (reference sequence). This CDR3 comprises 14 residues. CDR3 sequence (DNA): TGTGCCAGCAGCTTATCTGACAGGGTCTATGGCTACACCTTC. Translating it yields CASSLSDRVYGYTF.

This chain links TRBV19 with TRBJ1-2, with D tentatively TRBD1 (6 bases). V shed 7 bases and J shed 8 bases, with 23 bases lying between them. Germline CDR1 and CDR2: LNHDA and SQIVND (reference sequence). The CDR3 length is 15 residues. The chain's CDR3 is CASNHRDTKAGGYTF. The CDR3 region has the DNA TGTGCCAGTAATCACCGGGACACCAAAGCGGGGGGCTACACCTTC.

J is TRBJ1-6 and V is TRBV30, with D unresolved. Germline CDR1 is GTSNPN and CDR2 is SVGIG (reference sequence). V lost 0 bases, J lost 9 bases, and 18 bases lay in between. CDR3 size: 16 residues. CDR3 sequence reads: CAWSVLHGPQASPLHF. CDR3 sequence (DNA): TGTGCCTGGAGTGTATTACACGGCCCGCAGGCTTCACCCCTCCACTTT.

The rearrangement uses TRBV6-4 and TRBJ2-3, with 8 bases aligning to TRBD2. V trimming: 3 bases; J trimming: 7 bases; junction bases outside the gene matches: 9. Germline loops: CDR1 MRHNA, CDR2 SNTAGT. The CDR3 has 15 amino acids. The CDR3 DNA reads as TGTGCCAGCAGTGAGGCCGGGAGGGAAGGATATACGCAGTATTTT. Its protein product is CASSEAGREGYTQYF.

The chain carries TRBV7-2 and TRBJ2-3; 7 bases align to TRBD2. With 2 bases clipped from V and 5 bases from J, the junction kept 4 bases outside the gene matches. This CDR3 is built from 14 residues. CDR1 SGHTA and CDR2 FQGNSA come from the germline V gene. The DNA for the CDR3 is TGTGCCAGCAGCTTATACGGGAGGATAGATACGCAGTATTTT. This encodes CASSLYGRIDTQYF.

This clone was counted once. This rearrangement joins TRBV4-2 to TRBJ1-2, with 9 bases fitting TRBD1. The CDR3 totals 17 residues. The germline V gene has CDR1 LGHNA and CDR2 YNFKEQ. Germline trimming cut 0 bases from V and 3 bases from J; bases unmatched to any gene: 8. The CDR3 DNA follows: TGTGCCAGCAGCCAAGAGGTCGGGACAGGGAGGGACTATGGCTACACCTTC. Protein sequence: CASSQEVGTGRDYGYTF.

V and J are TRBV3-1 (or the pseudogene TRBV3-2) and TRBJ2-3, with D possibly being TRBD1 (6 bases). CDR3 length: 14 residues. With 5 bases removed from V and 6 bases from J, the gap between germline ends came to 15 bases. Germline assignment: CDR1 LGHDT and CDR2 YNNKEL (reference sequence). The CDR3 nucleotides read TGTGCCAGCAGCAAGGGGGAGACCCCGGATACGCAGTATTTT. Protein: CASSKGETPDTQYF.